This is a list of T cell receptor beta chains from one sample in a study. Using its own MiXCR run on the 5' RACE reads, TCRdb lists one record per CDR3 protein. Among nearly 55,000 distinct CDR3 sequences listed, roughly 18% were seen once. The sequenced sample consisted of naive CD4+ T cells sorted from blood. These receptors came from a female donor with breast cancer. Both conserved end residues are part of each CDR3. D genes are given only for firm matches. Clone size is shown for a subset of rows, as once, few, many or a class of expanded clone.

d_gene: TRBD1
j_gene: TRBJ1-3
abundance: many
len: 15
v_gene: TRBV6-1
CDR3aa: CASTSTGGHGNTIYF
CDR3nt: TGTGCCAGCACCTCGACAGGGGGCCATGGAAACACCATATATTTT

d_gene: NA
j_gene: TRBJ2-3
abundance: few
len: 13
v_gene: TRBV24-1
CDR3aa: CATRVRPPNTQYF
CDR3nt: TGTGCCACGCGGGTTAGACCGCCGAATACGCAGTATTTT

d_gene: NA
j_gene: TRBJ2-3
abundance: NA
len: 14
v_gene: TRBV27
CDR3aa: CASSLSSSTDTQYF
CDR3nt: TGTGCCAGCAGTTTATCGTCTAGTACAGATACGCAGTATTTT

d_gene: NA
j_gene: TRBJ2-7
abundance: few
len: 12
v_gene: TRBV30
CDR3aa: CAWRGPAYEQYF
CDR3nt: TGTGCCTGGAGAGGACCTGCCTACGAGCAGTACTTC

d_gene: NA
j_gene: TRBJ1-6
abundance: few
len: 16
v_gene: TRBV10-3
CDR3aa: CAISESPGKRNSPLHF
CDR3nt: TGTGCCATCAGTGAGTCACCGGGTAAAAGGAATTCACCCCTCCACTTT

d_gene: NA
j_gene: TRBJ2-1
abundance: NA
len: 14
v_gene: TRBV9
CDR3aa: CASSVLGSRNEQFF
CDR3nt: TGTGCCAGCAGCGTTCTGGGTAGTCGGAATGAGCAGTTCTTC

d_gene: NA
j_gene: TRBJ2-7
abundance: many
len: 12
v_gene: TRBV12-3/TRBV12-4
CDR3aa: CASSKSVYEQYF
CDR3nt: TGTGCCAGCAGCAAAAGTGTCTACGAGCAGTACTTC

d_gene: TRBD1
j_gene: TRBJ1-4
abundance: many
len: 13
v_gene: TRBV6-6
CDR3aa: CASSSGGLEKLFF
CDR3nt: TGTGCCAGCAGTTCAGGGGGACTCGAAAAACTGTTTTTT

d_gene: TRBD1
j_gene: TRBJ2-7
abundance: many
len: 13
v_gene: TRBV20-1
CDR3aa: CSANGQGWDGQYF
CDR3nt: TGCAGTGCCAACGGACAGGGTTGGGACGGGCAGTACTTC

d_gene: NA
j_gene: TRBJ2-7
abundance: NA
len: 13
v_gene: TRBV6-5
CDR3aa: CASHSGDSYEQYF
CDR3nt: TGTGCCAGCCACTCGGGGGACTCCTACGAGCAGTACTTC

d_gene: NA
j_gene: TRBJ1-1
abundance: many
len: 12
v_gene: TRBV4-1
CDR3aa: CASGGTNTEAFF
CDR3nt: TGCGCCAGCGGGGGTACGAACACTGAAGCTTTCTTT

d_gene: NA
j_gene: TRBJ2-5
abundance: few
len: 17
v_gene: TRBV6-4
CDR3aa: CATRGVKERVELETQYF
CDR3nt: TGTGCCACCCGGGGCGTCAAAGAACGAGTCGAGCTGGAGACCCAATACTTC

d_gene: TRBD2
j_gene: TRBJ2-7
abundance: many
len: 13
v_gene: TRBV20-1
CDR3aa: CSAVRTSGNEQYF
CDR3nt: TGCAGTGCTGTAAGGACTAGCGGGAACGAGCAGTACTTC

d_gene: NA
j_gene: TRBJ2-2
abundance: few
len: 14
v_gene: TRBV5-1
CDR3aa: CASSGGANTGELFF
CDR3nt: TGCGCCAGCAGTGGCGGTGCGAACACCGGGGAGCTGTTTTTT

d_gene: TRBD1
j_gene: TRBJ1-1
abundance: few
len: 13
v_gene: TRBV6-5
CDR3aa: CASSRTGATEAFF
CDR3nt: TGTGCCAGCAGCCGAACAGGGGCCACTGAAGCTTTCTTT

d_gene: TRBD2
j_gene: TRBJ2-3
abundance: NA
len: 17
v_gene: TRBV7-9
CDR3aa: CASSFGLAGISTDTQYF
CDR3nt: TGTGCCAGCAGCTTCGGACTAGCGGGAATTAGCACAGATACGCAGTATTTT

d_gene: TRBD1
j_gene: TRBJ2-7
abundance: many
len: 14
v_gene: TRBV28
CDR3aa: CASSGTVKRYEQYF
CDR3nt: TGTGCCAGCAGCGGGACAGTTAAACGCTACGAGCAGTACTTC

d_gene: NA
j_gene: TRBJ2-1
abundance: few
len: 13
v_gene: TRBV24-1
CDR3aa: CATSRGLYNEQFF
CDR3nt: TGTGCCACCTCAAGGGGTCTCTACAATGAGCAGTTCTTC

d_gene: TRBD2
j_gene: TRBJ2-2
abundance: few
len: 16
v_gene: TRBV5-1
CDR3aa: CASSRGLAGKTGELFF
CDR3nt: TGCGCCAGCAGCCGAGGGCTAGCGGGAAAAACCGGGGAGCTGTTTTTT

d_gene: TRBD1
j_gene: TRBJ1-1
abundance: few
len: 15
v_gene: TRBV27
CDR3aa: CASSPRTGGFTEAFF
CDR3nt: TGTGCCAGCAGTCCGAGGACAGGGGGCTTCACTGAAGCTTTCTTT

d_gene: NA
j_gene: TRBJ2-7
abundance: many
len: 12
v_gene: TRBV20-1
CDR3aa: CSARGRSYEQYF
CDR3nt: TGCAGTGCTAGGGGGAGGTCCTACGAGCAGTACTTC

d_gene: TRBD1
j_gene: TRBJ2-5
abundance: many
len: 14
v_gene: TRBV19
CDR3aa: CASSFGQGQETQYF
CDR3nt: TGTGCCAGTAGTTTCGGACAGGGCCAAGAGACCCAGTACTTC

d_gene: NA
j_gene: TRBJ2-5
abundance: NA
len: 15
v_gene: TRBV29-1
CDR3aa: CSSAVWGRSGETQYF
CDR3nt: TGCAGCTCCGCGGTTTGGGGCCGATCAGGGGAGACCCAGTACTTC

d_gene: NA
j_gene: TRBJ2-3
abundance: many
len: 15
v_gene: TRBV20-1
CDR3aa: CSAPIAERVSDTQYF
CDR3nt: TGCAGTGCTCCCATAGCGGAGCGGGTCTCGGATACGCAGTATTTT

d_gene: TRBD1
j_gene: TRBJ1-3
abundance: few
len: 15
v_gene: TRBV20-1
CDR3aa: CSARDHRGPLNTIYF
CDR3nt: TGCAGTGCTAGAGATCACAGGGGGCCTCTAAACACCATATATTTT

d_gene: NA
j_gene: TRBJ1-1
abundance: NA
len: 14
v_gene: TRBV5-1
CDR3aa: CASSPGAGGTEAFF
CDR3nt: TGCGCCAGCAGCCCAGGGGCCGGGGGCACTGAAGCTTTCTTT

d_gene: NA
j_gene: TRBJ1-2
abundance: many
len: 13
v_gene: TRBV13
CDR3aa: CASSLKGSWGYTF
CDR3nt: TGTGCCAGCAGCCTTAAAGGGTCTTGGGGCTACACCTTC

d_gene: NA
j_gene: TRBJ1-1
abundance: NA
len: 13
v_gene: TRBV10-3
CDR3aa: CAISEISNTEALF
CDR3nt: TGTGCCATCAGTGAGATCAGCAACACTGAAGCTCTCTTT

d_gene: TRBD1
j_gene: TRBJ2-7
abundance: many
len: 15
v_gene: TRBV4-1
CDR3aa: CASSRGQGVSYEQYF
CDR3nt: TGCGCCAGCAGCCGAGGACAGGGGGTCTCCTACGAGCAGTACTTC

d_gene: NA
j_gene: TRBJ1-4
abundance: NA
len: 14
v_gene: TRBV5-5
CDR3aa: CASSLFGGREKLFF
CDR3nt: TGTGCCAGCAGCTTGTTCGGGGGTCGTGAAAAACTGTTTTTT

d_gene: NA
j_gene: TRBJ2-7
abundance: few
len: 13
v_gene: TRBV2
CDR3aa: CASSGDGVYEQYF
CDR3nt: TGTGCCAGCAGTGGGGACGGCGTATACGAGCAGTACTTC

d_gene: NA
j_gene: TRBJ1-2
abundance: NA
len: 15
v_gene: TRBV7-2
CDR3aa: CASSSYLRANYGYTF
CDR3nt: TGTGCCAGCAGCTCGTACCTTCGAGCTAACTATGGCTACACCTTC

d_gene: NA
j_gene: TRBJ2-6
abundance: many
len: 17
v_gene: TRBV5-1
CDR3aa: CASSLDSGQGGANVLTF
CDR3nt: TGCGCCAGCAGCTTGGATTCCGGCCAGGGAGGGGCCAACGTCCTGACTTTC

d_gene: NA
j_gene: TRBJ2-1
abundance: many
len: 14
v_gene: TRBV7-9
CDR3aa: CASSASGAGNEQFF
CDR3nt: TGTGCCAGCAGCGCGAGTGGGGCGGGCAATGAGCAGTTCTTC

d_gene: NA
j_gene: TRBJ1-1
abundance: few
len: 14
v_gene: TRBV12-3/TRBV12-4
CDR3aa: CASRAGGARTEAFF
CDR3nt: TGTGCCAGCAGGGCTGGGGGGGCGCGAACTGAAGCTTTCTTT

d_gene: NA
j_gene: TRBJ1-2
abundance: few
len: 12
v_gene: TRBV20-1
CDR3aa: CSARVQFYGYTF
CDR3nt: TGCAGTGCTAGAGTACAGTTCTATGGCTACACCTTC